Presented here are 19 T cell receptor beta chains from one specimen sequenced in a study of PD-1 blockade in classical Hodgkin lymphoma. This table comes from immunoSEQ multiplex PCR, and its TCRdb copy is limited to in-frame clones, with some not included. The sample has about 28,000 clones, 90% to 95% seen once. Regarding time point: newly diagnosed, previously untreated cHL patient sample. The sample consisted of peripheral blood mononuclear cells (PBMCs). Receptor source: a human donor with classical Hodgkin lymphoma.

The chain recombines TRBV7-8 with TRBJ2-1; TRBD2 might be the D (6 bases). The CDR3 runs to 11 residues. The germline V and J ends were trimmed by 8 bases and 10 bases, with 12 bases remaining between them. Looked up from germline, CDR1 is SGHVS and CDR2 is FQNEAQ. The DNA for the CDR3 is TGTGCCAGCGGGACTGCTTCGGAGCAGTTCTTC. This sequence encodes CASGTASEQFF.

This clone is medium-sized in the sample. The chain uses TRBV27 and TRBJ2-3; D call uncertain. V lost 2 bases, J lost 2 bases, and 8 bases lay in between. CDR3 length: 14 residues. The germline V gene encodes CDR1 MNHEY and CDR2 SMNVEV (reference sequence). CDR3 nucleotide sequence: TGTGCCAGCAGTTTAACGACATACACAGATACGCAGTATTTT. Protein sequence: CASSLTTYTDTQYF.

V and J are TRBV5-1 and TRBJ1-1; D gene uncertain. V dropped 2 bases and J dropped 2 bases, with 7 bases sitting between them. Germline assignment: CDR1 SGHRS and CDR2 YFSETQ. The CDR3 is 13 amino acids. This CDR3 is CASSFVGNTEAFF. The CDR3, as DNA: TGCGCCAGCAGCTTTGTGGGAAACACTGAAGCTTTCTTT. Using reference TRBV5-1 and TRBJ1-1 for the parts outside the CDR3, the full variable domain is KAGVTQTPRYLIKTRGQQVTLSCSPISGHRSVSWYQQTPGQGLQFLFEYFSETQRNKGNFPGRFSGRQFSNSRSEMNVSTLELGDSALYLCASSFVGNTEAFFGQGTRLTVV.

The chain is built from TRBV18 and TRBJ2-1; D is unclear. Trimming shortened V by 1 base and J by 8 bases, and 15 bases separated the two germline ends. Germline V CDR1 and CDR2: KGHSH, LQKENI. This CDR3 has 15 amino acids. The CDR3 nucleotides are TGTGCCAGCTCACCACGGCCTCTGGCCCCCCATGAGCAGTTCTTC. Residues: CASSPRPLAPHEQFF.

This clone was observed a handful of times. The chain uses TRBV19 and TRBJ2-5; maybe TRBD2 (5 bases). CDR1 and CDR2 from the germline V gene are LNHDA and SQIVND (reference sequence). This CDR3 is 18 amino acids long. V dropped 5 bases and J dropped 5 bases, with 27 bases sitting between them. The CDR3 DNA reads TGTGCCAGTAGTTCCCGGGTAGCGACTCACCATACGCGGGAGACCCAGTACTTC. Translating it yields CASSSRVATHHTRETQYF.

This clone was detected only once. The chain has TRBV19 and TRBJ2-7, with no clear D. The V gene lost 6 bases and the J gene lost 0 bases, with 12 bases spanning the gap. This CDR3 contains 14 residues. Germline V gene data show CDR1 as LNHDA and CDR2 as SQIVND (reference sequence). The CDR3 is CASRPQVSSYEQYF. CDR3 nucleotide sequence: TGTGCCAGTAGGCCGCAGGTAAGCTCCTACGAGCAGTACTTC.

The chain joins TRBV6-1 to TRBJ1-3; tentatively, D is TRBD1 (6 bases). This CDR3 is built from 12 residues. With 5 bases removed from V and 7 bases from J, the gap between germline ends came to 9 bases. Germline V lookup: CDR1 MNHNS, CDR2 SASEGT. This chain's CDR3 is CASSPQGNTIYF. The CDR3 DNA sequence: TGTGCCAGCAGTCCTCAGGGGAACACCATATATTTT.

This clone showed up just once. V gene TRBV7-9 combines with J gene TRBJ2-1; possible D gene TRBD2, 6 bases. Germline CDR1 is SEHNR and CDR2 is FQNEAQ (reference sequence). The CDR3 extends over 12 amino acids. The germline V and J ends were trimmed by 5 bases and 8 bases, with 10 bases remaining between them. CDR3 amino acids: CASSRDFDEQFF. For the CDR3, the DNA is TGTGCCAGCAGCCGGGACTTCGATGAGCAGTTCTTC. Filled out from reference TRBV7-9 and TRBJ2-1, the complete variable domain reads DTGVSQNPRHKITKRGQNVTFRCDPISEHNRLYWYRQTLGQGPEFLTYFQNEAQLEKSRLLSDRFSAERPKGSFSTLEIQRTEQGDSAMYLCASSRDFDEQFFGPGTRLTVL.

This clone was seen a single time. The chain uses TRBV9 and TRBJ2-5; 11 nucleotides match TRBD2. From germline, CDR1 is SGDLS and CDR2 YYNGEE. This CDR3 comprises 16 residues. The J segment lost 4 bases and the V segment lost 3 bases, leaving 8 bases of the junction unmatched. The CDR3 DNA reads TGTGCCAGCAGCGCGCCTGGACTAGCGGGCGCAGAGACCCAGTACTTC. Its translation is CASSAPGLAGAETQYF.

The rearrangement joins TRBV6-5 to TRBJ1-5; 9 bases align to TRBD1. This CDR3 comprises 15 residues. Germline CDR1 reads MNHEY; CDR2 reads SVGAGI. Trimming cost V 2 bases and J 6 bases; bases outside gene matches: 5. The CDR3, as DNA: TGTGCCAGCAGTTACGCAGGGGGACAGGGTCAGCCCCAGCATTTT. It translates to CASSYAGGQGQPQHF.

V is TRBV5-6 and J is TRBJ1-1; a weak D match, TRBD1 (5 bases). Deletions cut 2 bases from V and 5 bases from J, with 7 bases between. The CDR3 loop spans 12 amino acids. Germline V gene sequence: CDR1 SGHDT, CDR2 YYEEEE. CDR3 coding DNA: TGTGCCAGCAGCTTATCAGGGACTGAAGCTTTCTTT. Its translation is CASSLSGTEAFF.

J is TRBJ2-7 and V is TRBV4-3, with 13 bases lining up with TRBD2. Looked up from germline, CDR1 is LGHNA and CDR2 is YSLEER. The CDR3 length is 16 residues. J lost 5 bases, V lost 0 bases, and 4 bases had no gene match. The CDR3 reads CASSQELAGGPHEQYF. CDR3 DNA sequence: TGCGCCAGCAGCCAAGAACTAGCGGGAGGGCCCCACGAGCAGTACTTC.

The V call is TRBV7-8, the J call TRBJ1-4; D remains unclear. The length of the CDR3 is 14 residues. V was clipped by 4 bases and J by 8 bases, with 14 bases between them. The germline gives CDR1 SGHVS, CDR2 FQNEAQ. The CDR3 sequence is CASSSFLPPEKLFF. DNA for the CDR3: TGTGCCAGCAGCTCTTTTTTACCCCCGGAAAAACTGTTTTTT. Together with reference TRBV7-8 and TRBJ1-4, the CDR3 gives the full variable domain: GAGVSQSPRYKVAKRGQDVALRCDPISGHVSLFWYQQALGQGPEFLTYFQNEAQLDKSGLPSDRFFAERPEGSVSTLKIQRTQQEDSAVYLCASSSFLPPEKLFFGSGTQLSVL.

V gene TRBV5-8 combines with J gene TRBJ2-3; perhaps TRBD2 as D (5 bases). The CDR3 runs 14 residues. Trimming took 0 bases from V and 8 from J, leaving 13 bases between them. Germline V gene sequence: CDR1 SGHTS, CDR2 YDEGEE. The CDR3 nucleotides are TGTGCCAGCAGCTTGGCGTGGAGGACGCCTACGCAGTATTTT. Translating it yields CASSLAWRTPTQYF. Using reference TRBV5-8 and TRBJ2-3 for the parts outside the CDR3, the full variable domain is EAGVTQSPTHLIKTRGQQATLRCSPISGHTSVYWYQQALGLGLQFLLWYDEGEERNRGNFPPRFSGRQFPNYSSELNVNALELEDSALYLCASSLAWRTPTQYFGPGTRLTVL.

CDR3 bases: TGCGCCAGCAGCCAAGGCTCTAGCGGTCTCTACGAGCAGTACTTC. Protein: CASSQGSSGLYEQYF. The rearrangement joins TRBV4-3 to TRBJ2-7, with 7 bases aligning to TRBD2. This CDR3 region has 15 residues. V trimming: 1 base; J trimming: 3 bases; junction bases outside the gene matches: 6. The germline V gene encodes CDR1 LGHNA and CDR2 YSLEER.

This sequence joins TRBV25-1 and TRBJ1-1, with D possibly being TRBD1 (5 bases). Trimming stripped 2 bases from V and 1 base from J, with 11 bases between. This CDR3 is built from 15 residues. Germline assignment: CDR1 MGHDK and CDR2 SYGVNS. CDR3 nucleotides: TGTGCCAGCAGTGAAGGGACGTTAAGGAACACTGAAGCTTTCTTT. Residues: CASSEGTLRNTEAFF. Combining the CDR3 with reference TRBV25-1 and TRBJ1-1 gives the whole variable domain EADIYQTPRYLVIGTGKKITLECSQTMGHDKMYWYQQDPGMELHLIHYSYGVNSTEKGDLSSESTVSRIRTEHFPLTLESARPSHTSQYLCASSEGTLRNTEAFFGQGTRLTVV.

The chain combines TRBV27 with TRBJ1-2; no clear D gene. Trimming took 3 bases from V and 2 from J, leaving 7 bases between them. CDR1 is MNHEY and CDR2 is SMNVEV in the germline V gene (reference sequence). The CDR3 is 13 residues long. The CDR3 DNA reads TGTGCCAGCAGTTTCAGGTCAAACTATGGCTACACCTTC. This gives the protein CASSFRSNYGYTF.

V and J are TRBV18 and TRBJ2-5; D uncertain. Germline CDR1 is KGHSH and CDR2 is LQKENI. V was trimmed by 3 bases and J by 4 bases, leaving 12 bases between them. There are 14 residues in the CDR3. The DNA for the CDR3 is TGTGCCAGCTCACCGAGTCAGTGGGCAGAGACCCAGTACTTC. Its protein product is CASSPSQWAETQYF.

This clone was recorded only once. This rearrangement joins TRBV18 to TRBJ2-3, with 11 bases lining up with TRBD2. The CDR3 runs to 16 residues. V trimming: 3 bases; J trimming: 2 bases; junction bases outside the gene matches: 4. Germline V CDR1 and CDR2: KGHSH, LQKENI. CDR3 bases: TGTGCCAGCTCACCCCGGACTAGCGGGTCCACAGATACGCAGTATTTT. This translates into CASSPRTSGSTDTQYF.